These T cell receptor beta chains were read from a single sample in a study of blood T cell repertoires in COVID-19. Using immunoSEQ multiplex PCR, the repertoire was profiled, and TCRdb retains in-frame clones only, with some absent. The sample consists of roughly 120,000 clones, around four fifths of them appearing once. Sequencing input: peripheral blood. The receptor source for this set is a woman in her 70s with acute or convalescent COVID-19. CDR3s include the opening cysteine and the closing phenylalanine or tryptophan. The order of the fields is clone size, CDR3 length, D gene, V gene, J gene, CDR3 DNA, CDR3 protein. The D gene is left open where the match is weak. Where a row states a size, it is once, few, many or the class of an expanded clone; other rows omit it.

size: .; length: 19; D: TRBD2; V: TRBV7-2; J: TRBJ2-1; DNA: TGTGCCAGCAGCCCTGGACTAGCGGGGGCCCTGAGCTCCTACAATGAGCAGTTCTTC; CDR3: CASSPGLAGALSSYNEQFF
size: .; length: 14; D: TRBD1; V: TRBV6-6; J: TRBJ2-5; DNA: TGTGCCAGCAGGGCGACAGGGAAACAAGAGACCCAGTACTTC; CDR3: CASRATGKQETQYF
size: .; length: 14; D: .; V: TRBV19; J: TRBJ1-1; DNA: TGTGCCAGTAACGTGTTGGGGGCTAACACTGAAGCTTTCTTT; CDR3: CASNVLGANTEAFF
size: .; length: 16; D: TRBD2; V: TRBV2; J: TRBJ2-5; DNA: TGTGCCGGCCGTTCGGGGACCGGCGGGGGGGGTGAGACCCAGTACTTC; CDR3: CAGRSGTGGGGETQYF
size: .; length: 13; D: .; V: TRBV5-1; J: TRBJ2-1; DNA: TGCGCCAGCAGCTGGGGGGCCTACAATGAGCAGTTCTTC; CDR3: CASSWGAYNEQFF
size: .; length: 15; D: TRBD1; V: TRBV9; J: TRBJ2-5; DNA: TGTGCCAGCAGCCCTACCGACAGGGGTCAAGAGACCCAGTACTTC; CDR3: CASSPTDRGQETQYF
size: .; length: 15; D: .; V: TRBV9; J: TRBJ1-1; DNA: TGTGCCAGCAGCGTCTCTTCAGGGCCGGACACTGAAGCTTTCTTT; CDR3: CASSVSSGPDTEAFF
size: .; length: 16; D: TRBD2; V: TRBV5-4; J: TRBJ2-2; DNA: TGTGCCAGCAGCTGGGGACCGGGGGGGAACACCGGGGAGCTGTTTTTT; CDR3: CASSWGPGGNTGELFF
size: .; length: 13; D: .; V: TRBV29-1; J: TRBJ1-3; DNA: TGCAGCGTTGCACCGTCGGGTGGAAACACCATATATTTT; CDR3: CSVAPSGGNTIYF
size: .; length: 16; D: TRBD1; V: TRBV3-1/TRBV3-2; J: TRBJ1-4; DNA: TGTGCCAGCAGCCAAGACTCGACAGGGGGCTCAAAAAAACTGTTTTTT; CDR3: CASSQDSTGGSKKLFF
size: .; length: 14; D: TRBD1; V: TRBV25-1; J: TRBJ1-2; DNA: TGTGCCAGCAGGGGGACAGGGGATGAATTTCGCTACACCTTC; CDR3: CASRGTGDEFRYTF
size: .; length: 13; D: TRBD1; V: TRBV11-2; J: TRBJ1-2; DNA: TGTGCCAGCAGCCAGGGACAGGGTTATGGCTACACCTTC; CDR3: CASSQGQGYGYTF
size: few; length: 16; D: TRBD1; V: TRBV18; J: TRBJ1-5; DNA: TGTGCCAGCTCACCAACAGGGGGCGCAGGCAATCAGCCCCAGCATTTT; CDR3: CASSPTGGAGNQPQHF
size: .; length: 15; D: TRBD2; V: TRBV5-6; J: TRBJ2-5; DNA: TGTGCCAGCAGCCGACTAGCGGGGGGCACAGAGACCCAGTACTTC; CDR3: CASSRLAGGTETQYF
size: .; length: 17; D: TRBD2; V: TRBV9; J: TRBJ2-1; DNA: TGTGCCAGCAGCGTGATAGAAGCGGGGTGGTTATACAATGAGCAGTTCTTC; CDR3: CASSVIEAGWLYNEQFF
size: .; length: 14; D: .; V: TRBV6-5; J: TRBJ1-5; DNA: TGTGCCAGCATCCAAGGGGGGGCGATTCAGCCCCAGCATTTT; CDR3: CASIQGGAIQPQHF
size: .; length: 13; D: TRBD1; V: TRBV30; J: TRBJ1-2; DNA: TGTGCCTGGAGTGGGGGACAGGGCCACGGCTACACCTTC; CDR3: CAWSGGQGHGYTF
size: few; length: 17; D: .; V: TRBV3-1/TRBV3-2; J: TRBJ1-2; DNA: TGTGCCAGCAGCGCCACCATACAGGGTGGGGCCACCTATGGCTACACCTTC; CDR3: CASSATIQGGATYGYTF
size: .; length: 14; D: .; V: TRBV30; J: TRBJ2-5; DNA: TGTGCCTGGACGGGGGGCATAATAGGGGAGACCCAGTACTTC; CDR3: CAWTGGIIGETQYF
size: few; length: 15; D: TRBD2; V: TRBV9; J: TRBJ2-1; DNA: TGTGCCAGCAGCGTAGAACGGGGGGGCTACAATGAGCAGTTCTTC; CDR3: CASSVERGGYNEQFF
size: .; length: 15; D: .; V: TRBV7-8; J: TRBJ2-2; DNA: TGTGCCAGCAGCCCCCGGGAGACAACCACCGGGGAGCTGTTTTTT; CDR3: CASSPRETTTGELFF
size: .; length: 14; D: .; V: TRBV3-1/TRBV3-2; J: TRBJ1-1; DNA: TGTGCCAGCAGCCAAGGGACAACGAACACTGAAGCTTTCTTT; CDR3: CASSQGTTNTEAFF
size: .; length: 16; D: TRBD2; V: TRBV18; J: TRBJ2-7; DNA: TGTGCCAGCTCACCACCGAGGGCGGGGGGGCCGCACGAGCAGTACTTC; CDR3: CASSPPRAGGPHEQYF
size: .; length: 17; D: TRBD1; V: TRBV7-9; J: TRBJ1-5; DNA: TGTGCCAGCAGCTTAGTCACCGGGACAGCTTCGGGTCAGCCCCAGCATTTT; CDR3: CASSLVTGTASGQPQHF
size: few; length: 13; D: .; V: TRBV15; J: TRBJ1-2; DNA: TGTGCCACCAGCAGAGATAGGGGATATGGCTACACCTTC; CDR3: CATSRDRGYGYTF
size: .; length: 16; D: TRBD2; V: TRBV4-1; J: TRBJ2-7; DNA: TGCGCCAGCAGCCAAGACTTCGGGAGGACCTCCTACGAGCAGTACTTC; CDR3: CASSQDFGRTSYEQYF
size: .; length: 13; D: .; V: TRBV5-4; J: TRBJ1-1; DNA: TGTGCCAGCAGCCCGGGAGCGAACACTGAAGCTTTCTTT; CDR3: CASSPGANTEAFF
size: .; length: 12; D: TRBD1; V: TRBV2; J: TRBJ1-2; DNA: TGTGCCAGCAGTTCCGGGACAGTTGGCTACACCTTC; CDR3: CASSSGTVGYTF
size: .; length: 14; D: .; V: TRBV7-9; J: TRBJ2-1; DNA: TGTGCCAGCAGCTTTCTAGGGCAGGGGAATGAGCAGTTCTTC; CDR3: CASSFLGQGNEQFF
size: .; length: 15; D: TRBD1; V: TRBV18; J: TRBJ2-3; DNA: TGTGCCAGCTCACCCACAGGGGTTTATACAGATACGCAGTATTTT; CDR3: CASSPTGVYTDTQYF
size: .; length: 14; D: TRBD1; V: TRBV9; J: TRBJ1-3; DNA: TGTGCCAGCAGCGTTGACAGGGTTCAGAACACCATATATTTT; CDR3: CASSVDRVQNTIYF
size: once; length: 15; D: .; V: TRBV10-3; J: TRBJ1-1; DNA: TGTGCCATCAGTGAGAGGGGAGGGGAGAACACTGAAGCTTTCTTT; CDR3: CAISERGGENTEAFF
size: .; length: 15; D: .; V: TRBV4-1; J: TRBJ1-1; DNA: TGCGCCAGCAGCCCTGAGGGAGACCCCTACACTGAAGCTTTCTTT; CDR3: CASSPEGDPYTEAFF
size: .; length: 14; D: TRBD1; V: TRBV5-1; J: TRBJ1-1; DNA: TGCGCCAGCAGCAGTTCAGGGGGCGTCTCTGGGGCTTTCTTT; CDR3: CASSSSGGVSGAFF
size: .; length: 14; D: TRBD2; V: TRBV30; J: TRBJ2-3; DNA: TGTGCCTGGAGTGTAAGGGCGGGAGCAGATACGCAGTATTTT; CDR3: CAWSVRAGADTQYF
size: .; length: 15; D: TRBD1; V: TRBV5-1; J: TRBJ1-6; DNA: TGCGCCAGCAGCTTGGCCAATGGACAGGGTTCACCCCTCCACTTT; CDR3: CASSLANGQGSPLHF
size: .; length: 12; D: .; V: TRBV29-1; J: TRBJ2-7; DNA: TGCAGCGTGGGGGGAAGCTCCTACGAGCAGTACTTC; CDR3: CSVGGSSYEQYF
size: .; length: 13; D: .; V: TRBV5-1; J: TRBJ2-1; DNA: TGCGCCAGCAGCGGGGAGCTTGGTAATGAGCAGTTCTTC; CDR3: CASSGELGNEQFF
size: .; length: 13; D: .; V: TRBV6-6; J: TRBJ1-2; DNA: TGTGCCAGCAGAAGACAGGTCCATAGTGGCTACACCTTC; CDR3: CASRRQVHSGYTF
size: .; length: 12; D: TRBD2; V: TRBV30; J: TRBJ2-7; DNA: TGTGCCTGTAGACTAGCGGGATGGGAGCAGTACTTC; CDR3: CACRLAGWEQYF